These 26 T cell receptor beta chains originate from one sample sequenced in a study of T cells in tumors after PD-1 blockade. Repertoires were generated with immunoSEQ multiplex PCR, while TCRdb's copy carries only in-frame clones and drops some. The sample gives 60,000 to 75,000 clones, approximately 79% of which show up once; approximately 4.5% is in the top ten. The material sequenced was PBMCs, taken after anti-PD-1 treatment. The receptors originated from a human donor with basal cell carcinoma.

The chain combines TRBV28 with TRBJ2-1; 8 nucleotides match TRBD2. V lost 1 base to trimming and J lost 3 bases; unmatched junction nucleotides: 5. Germline V gene lookup returns CDR1 MDHEN and CDR2 SYDVKM. CDR3 length: 16 amino acids. Written as DNA, the CDR3 is TGTGCCAGCAGTTTATTGCGGGGGGTCCTCTACAATGAGCAGTTCTTC. Translating gives CASSLLRGVLYNEQFF.

This CDR3 reads CASSLEPTDTQYF. In DNA form, the CDR3 reads TGTGCCAGCAGCTTGGAACCCACAGATACGCAGTATTTT. This chain connects TRBV5-4 to TRBJ2-3; no clear D. The germline gives CDR1 SGHNT, CDR2 YYREEE (reference sequence). Trimming left V 0 bases short and J 2 bases short, with 4 bases between. The CDR3 length is 13 residues.

The chain links TRBV5-1 to TRBJ2-5; D possibly corresponds to TRBD2 (5 bases). Trimming shortened V by 4 bases and J by 4 bases, and 11 bases separated the two germline ends. CDR1 is SGHRS and CDR2 is YFSETQ in the germline V gene. The CDR3 consists of 13 residues. The CDR3 sequence: CASSLIEGETQYF. DNA for the CDR3: TGCGCCAGCAGCCTCATAGAGGGAGAGACCCAGTACTTC.

The chain uses TRBV6-5 and TRBJ1-2, with unresolved D. CDR3 size: 13 residues. Germline V gene sequence: CDR1 MNHEY, CDR2 SVGAGI. The ends were cut back, 8 bases at V and 3 bases at J, with 13 bases in the middle. The CDR3 here is CASSRVGDYGYTF. The CDR3 nucleotides are TGTGCCAGCTCAAGAGTTGGGGACTATGGCTACACCTTC.

The chain uses TRBV5-1 and TRBJ2-7, with TRBD1 identical over 11 bases. V lost 3 bases to trimming and J lost 6 bases; unmatched junction nucleotides: 5. There are 14 residues in the CDR3. Germline V gene sequence: CDR1 SGHRS, CDR2 YFSETQ. The CDR3 nucleotides are TGCGCCAGCAGCTCGGGACAGGGGGGGTTCGAGCAGTACTTC. Translated: CASSSGQGGFEQYF.

This clone was detected only once. The rearrangement joins TRBV4-1 to TRBJ1-1; D unresolved. CDR1 is MGHRA, CDR2 YSYEKL, per germline. The CDR3 contains 16 residues. Trimming cost V 0 bases and J 0 bases, with 11 bases left between them. The CDR3 bases are TGCGCCAGCAGCCAAGATAGGCGGCCTTTGAACACTGAAGCTTTCTTT. This encodes CASSQDRRPLNTEAFF.

This chain joins TRBV19 and TRBJ2-3; 9 bases fit TRBD2. Germline-derived CDR1 and CDR2 are LNHDA and SQIVND (reference sequence). V trimming: 3 bases; J trimming: 6 bases; junction bases outside the gene matches: 4. CDR3 length equals 14 residues. CDR3 protein: CASSIGGGEDTQYF. CDR3 DNA sequence: TGTGCCAGTAGTATTGGCGGGGGGGAGGATACGCAGTATTTT.

This sequence joins TRBV5-1 and TRBJ2-7; TRBD1 aligns across 11 bases. Per germline, CDR1 SGHRS and CDR2 YFSETQ. V lost 4 bases to trimming and J lost 3 bases; unmatched junction nucleotides: 3. This CDR3 region has 14 residues. The CDR3: CASSPGQGVYEQYF. The CDR3 bases are TGCGCCAGCAGCCCGGGACAGGGGGTCTACGAGCAGTACTTC.

The chain has TRBV3-1 (or the pseudogene TRBV3-2) and TRBJ1-3; D uncertain. CDR1 is LGHDT, CDR2 YNNKEL, per germline (reference sequence). The V end was cut by 4 bases, the J end by 4 bases, with 17 bases between. The CDR3 consists of 16 residues. In nucleotides, the CDR3 is TGTGCCAGCAGCCCCAGCAGGACCCTCTGGGGAAACACCATATATTTT. The encoded protein is CASSPSRTLWGNTIYF.

V is TRBV7-8 and J is TRBJ1-1; D is unclear. CDR1 and CDR2 (germline): SGHVS, FQNEAQ. The CDR3 is made up of 13 amino acids. V was clipped by 0 bases and J by 6 bases, with 8 bases between them. CDR3 coding DNA: TGTGCCAGCAGCTTAGCGTGGGGAGCTGAAGCTTTCTTT. It codes for CASSLAWGAEAFF.

The V call is TRBV7-8, the J call TRBJ2-5, with D possibly being TRBD1 (6 bases). CDR3 length equals 15 residues. V was clipped by 3 bases and J by 2 bases, with 13 bases between them. Germline values: CDR1 SGHVS, CDR2 FQNEAQ. The DNA for the CDR3 is TGTGCCAGCAGCTTCGGCAGGGGATTTCAAGAGACCCAGTACTTC. This sequence encodes CASSFGRGFQETQYF.

This sequence joins TRBV4-1 and TRBJ2-7; D is ambiguous. CDR1 and CDR2 from the germline V gene are MGHRA and YSYEKL. V lost 0 bases to trimming and J lost 4 bases, with 7 bases between them. The CDR3 has 13 residues. As DNA, the CDR3 is TGCGCCAGCAGCCAAGAATCCAGGTACGAGCAGTACTTC. It yields the protein CASSQESRYEQYF.

The chain recombines TRBV6-5 with TRBJ1-5; D ambiguous. The CDR3 extends over 15 amino acids. Germline-derived CDR1 and CDR2 are MNHEY and SVGAGI. V was cut by 2 bases and J by 4 bases, with 12 bases left in between. Here the CDR3 DNA reads TGTGCCAGCAGTTACCTACCTCCGGGGAATCAGCCCCAGCATTTT. Encoded protein: CASSYLPPGNQPQHF.

CDR3 protein: CASSFGRGNEQYF. CDR3 nucleotide sequence: TGTGCCAGCAGTTTTGGCAGGGGCAACGAGCAGTACTTC. The chain is built from TRBV27 and TRBJ2-7; TRBD1 is a possible D gene (6 bases). Germline V lookup: CDR1 MNHEY, CDR2 SMNVEV (reference sequence). This CDR3 has 13 residues. V was cut by 3 bases and J by 5 bases, with 11 bases left in between.

The chain links TRBV18 to TRBJ2-3, with unresolved D. The germline CDR1 and CDR2 sequences are KGHSH and LQKENI. CDR3 length: 12 residues. Trimming removed 5 bases from V and 2 bases from J, with 5 bases in between. CDR3 protein: CASSYSTDTQYF. CDR3 DNA: TGTGCCAGCTCATATTCCACAGATACGCAGTATTTT.

The table lists this clone with a count of one. The rearrangement links TRBV6-5 to TRBJ2-7, with 9 bases aligning to TRBD1. V lost 2 bases to trimming and J lost 0 bases; unmatched junction nucleotides: 5. CDR1 is MNHEY, CDR2 SVGAGI, per germline. The CDR3 covers 16 residues. CDR3 coding DNA: TGTGCCAGCAGTTACACAGGGACAGGGACCTCCTACGAGCAGTACTTC. This encodes CASSYTGTGTSYEQYF.

By share, this clone ranks as medium-sized. The chain recombines TRBV4-2 with TRBJ2-7; 7 bases line up with TRBD1. Germline-derived CDR1 and CDR2 are LGHNA and YNFKEQ. V lost 0 bases and J lost 2; bases outside the gene matches: 4. CDR3 length: 15 amino acids. CDR3 residues: CASSQEVTGTYEQYF. The CDR3 DNA reads TGTGCCAGCAGCCAAGAGGTGACAGGGACCTACGAGCAGTACTTC.

The rearrangement uses TRBV24-1 and TRBJ2-5; no firm D call. Trimming removed 2 bases at V and 4 bases at J, with 13 bases between. This CDR3 has 15 amino acids. Germline loops: CDR1 KGHDR, CDR2 SFDVKD. The CDR3 DNA reads as TGTGCCACCAGTGATTCGTATAGAGTAGGAGAGACCCAGTACTTC. It codes for CATSDSYRVGETQYF.

This clone was detected a few times. The chain uses TRBV19 and TRBJ1-6; 9 nucleotides match TRBD1. The germline V gene has CDR1 LNHDA and CDR2 SQIVND (reference sequence). CDR3 length: 14 residues. J gave up 9 bases and V 10 bases, and 10 bases lay outside the gene matches. In DNA, the CDR3 is TGTGCCACCCGCACCGGGACAGGGCTTTCACCCCTCCACTTT. Its protein is CATRTGTGLSPLHF. Drawing the rest from reference TRBV19 and TRBJ1-6, the complete variable domain is DGGITQSPKYLFRKEGQNVTLSCEQNLNHDAMYWYRQDPGQGLRLIYYSQIVNDFQKGDIAEGYSVSREKKESFPLTVTSAQKNPTAFYLCATRTGTGLSPLHFGNGTRLTVT.

This clone occurred a few times. The CDR3 sequence is CASSPWGSPLHF. The CDR3 DNA is TGTGCCAGCAGTCCCTGGGGTTCACCCCTCCACTTT. The chain combines TRBV12-3 or TRBV12-4 with TRBJ1-6; unclear D gene. The CDR3 is 12 amino acids. The V end lost 5 bases, the J end lost 9 bases, and 8 bases lay between the germline ends.

Only one count was recorded for this clone. This rearrangement joins TRBV5-6 to TRBJ1-2; the D gene is possibly TRBD1 (5 bases). V shed 2 bases and J shed 1 base, with 9 bases lying between them. CDR3 length: 14 amino acids. Germline CDR1 reads SGHDT; CDR2 reads YYEEEE. The CDR3 here is CASSLGALNYGYTF. CDR3 nucleotide sequence: TGTGCCAGCAGCTTAGGGGCCCTTAACTATGGCTACACCTTC.

The gene calls are TRBV27 and TRBJ2-7; tentatively, D is TRBD2 (5 bases). The V end was cut by 2 bases, the J end by 3 bases, with 17 bases between. Germline assignment: CDR1 MNHEY and CDR2 SMNVEV (reference sequence). The CDR3 extends over 16 amino acids. CDR3 sequence (DNA): TGTGCCAGCAGTTTAGAAGAGGGCAGAGCCAGCTACGAGCAGTACTTC. Amino acids: CASSLEEGRASYEQYF.

A single count supports this clone. The chain links TRBV18 to TRBJ2-7, with D possibly TRBD1 on 6 matching bases. Trimming took off 4 bases at V and 3 bases at J, with 13 bases between the two ends. The germline CDR1 and CDR2 sequences are KGHSH and LQKENI. The CDR3 sequence is 14 residues long. CDR3 sequence reads: CASSLGQRDYEQYF. DNA for the CDR3: TGTGCCAGCTCACTCGGACAGAGAGACTACGAGCAGTACTTC.

V and J are TRBV30 and TRBJ2-7, with 8 bases matching TRBD1. Germline CDR1 reads GTSNPN; CDR2 reads SVGIG (reference sequence). V dropped 0 bases and J dropped 5; count of bases not matched to a gene: 9. The CDR3 is made up of 15 amino acids. The CDR3 loop is CAWSVRGQALDEQYF. As DNA, the CDR3 is TGTGCCTGGAGTGTACGGGGACAGGCCCTTGACGAGCAGTACTTC.

The chain uses TRBV5-1 and TRBJ1-1; no firm D call. Germline values: CDR1 SGHRS, CDR2 YFSETQ. The V gene lost 0 bases and the J gene lost 1 base, with 7 bases spanning the gap. The CDR3 is 14 amino acids. The CDR3 sequence: CASSLGRGNTEAFF. CDR3 DNA: TGCGCCAGCAGCTTGGGGCGGGGGAACACTGAAGCTTTCTTT.

V gene TRBV5-4 combines with J gene TRBJ2-7; TRBD2 matches 13 bases. The CDR3 totals 15 residues. Germline assignment: CDR1 SGHNT and CDR2 YYREEE (reference sequence). The trim removed 4 bases at V and 7 bases at J, leaving 8 bases unmatched. For the CDR3, the DNA is TGTGCCAGCAGCGGTGGGACTAGCGGGGTTGGGGAGCAGTACTTC. This codes for CASSGGTSGVGEQYF.